This TCR beta chain is from a study of T cell responses to AZD1222 COVID-19 vaccine (dated by TCRdb to the early 2020s). Looking at the study overall: AZD1222 recipients with second doses at about 4 weeks or about 12 weeks were pooled, because spike-specific TCR depth and breadth did not differ between schedules. A total of approximately 240 trial participants underwent TCR sequencing, of whom under 220 had received two doses of AZD1222 and some 25 had received two doses of the MenACWY control vaccine. Enrollment into the trials was organized by age into subgroups of 18-55, 56-69 and 70-plus years, and those subgroups contained approximately 160, 26 and 62 TCR-sequenced participants, respectively.

The CDR3 regions of human TCRbeta chains were analyzed by immunosequencing. Concerning the study's data processing: TCRs in the repertoires were compared against a reference library of SARS-CoV-2-specific TCRs that had been generated with the MIRA antigen-specificity platform. Breadth was defined as the fraction of unique TCRs that were SARS-CoV-2-associated. Depth was defined as the fraction of total T cells that were SARS-CoV-2-associated. Using the MIRA data, each spike-specific TCR was assigned both to the spike region to which the TCR was reactive and to a CD4 or CD8 class. Log10-transformed breadth and depth values were compared by one-way ANOVA with Sidak's multiple comparisons tests. TCRdb retrieved this table from immuneACCESS and kept in-frame rearrangements only. Not all clones are present; in checked studies, unresolved V genes account for under half, and no reason is known for the remainder. V and J calls and clone size are as listed in that table; D and trimming were resolved from the DNA. For this sample the table gives 55,000 to 75,000 clones, of which approximately 90% were detected only once. The ten largest make up just under 5% of the sample.

General findings and caveats noted by the study authors: Because no day 14 peak-response samples were available, the repertoires could be characterized only after the peak T cell response. Most participants were white British and females outnumbered males, and the authors suggested that clonal diversity may have been underestimated. Nearly half of unique spike-specific TCRs reportedly recognized epitopes outside regions mutated in the B.1.351 and B.1.1.7 variants. Only a handful of AZD1222 recipients were SARS-CoV-2 seropositive at baseline, limiting conclusions about previously exposed vaccinees. Vaccine-associated CD4 TCRs spanned the whole spike protein, with dominant responses in regions 160-218 and 743-854. In the small 56-69-year group, the increase in depth fell short of significance, most likely because of low power. Spike-specific TCR breadth and depth rose significantly after two AZD1222 doses compared with day 0 and with MenACWY recipients.

From its cysteine to its phenylalanine, the CDR3 spans 11 amino acids. Kept here is only the CDR3 DNA, which spans 33 bases and is read in frame from base 1. From a lookup of the germline V gene (reference sequence), CDR1 and CDR2 are GTSNPN and SVGIG. Comments on this clone: The clone's antigen remains unknown. No base qualities exist here, and no much larger clone lies one base off it.

The label giving this sample's time point can be read as: baseline before first vaccination. Samples from vaccinated people were obtained from the UK trials COV001 and COV002, which included a single-blind randomized controlled phase 2/3 trial of AZD1222 (ChAdOx1 nCoV-19) in healthy adults. For TCRbeta chain sequencing, PBMC samples from trial participants were taken at day 0 and at day 28 after the second dose. The receptor comes from an adult in good health. The rearrangement joined TRBV30 to TRBJ2-7; the central 9 bases match TRBD1. The material sequenced was peripheral blood, taken on day 0 of AZD1222 vaccination. The CDR3 loop reads CAGGQGYEQYF. The sequenced DNA: TGTGCGGGGGGACAGGGCTACGAGCAGTACTTC.